This T cell receptor beta chain is from a study of T cells in Graves' hyperthyroidism and ophthalmopathy. Overall study: The authors collected peripheral blood at initial diagnosis, before any treatment. Study-level points and caveats: Most thyroid clonotypes with frequency above 0.001 were detected in blood. Stable hyperthyroidism and ophthalmopathy were separated using 13 V-J signatures.

CDR3 size: 16 residues. The germline V gene encodes CDR1 SNHLY and CDR2 FYNNEI. V lost 3 bases and J 0 bases, leaving 11 bases between the germline ends. As for this clonotype: Its antigen is currently unknown.

Amplified TCR beta CDR3 regions came from RNA transcripts. The TCR CDR3 first-round RT-PCR relied on the HTBI primer set. TCRdb recomputed calls from the multiplex PCR reads with MiXCR, one row per CDR3 protein. This table has fewer than 700,000 distinct CDR3 sequences, 15% to 20% appearing once. The chain recombines TRBV2 with TRBJ2-2, with unresolved D. The specimen sequenced was blood. The receptor comes from a woman in her twenties or thirties with Graves' hyperthyroidism. The CDR3 sequence: CASSDLSITNTGELFF. Written as DNA, the CDR3 is TGTGCCAGCAGTGATTTATCTATAACGAACACCGGGGAGCTGTTTTTT. The full variable domain, rest sourced from reference TRBV2 and TRBJ2-2, is EPEVTQTPSHQVTQMGQEVILRCVPISNHLYFYWYRQILGQKVEFLVSFYNNEISEKSEIFDDQFSVERPDGSNFTLKIRSTKLEDSAMYFCASSDLSITNTGELFFGEGSRLTVL.